What follows is one T cell receptor (beta chain) and its context. The approximately 120-subject validation cohort, separate from the 666-subject first cohort, included the donors. The CDR3 is 15 amino acids. V lost 2 bases, J lost 2 bases, and 1 base stayed unmatched. Germline CDR1 ENHRY, CDR2 SYGVKD. These data come from a study of cytomegalovirus exposure and HLA in healthy donors. Assay used: immunoSEQ multiplex PCR; TCRdb lists only in-frame clones, some missing. The sample consists of some 140,000 clones, 75% to 90% of them appearing once. This chain links TRBV10-3 with TRBJ1-5, with TRBD1 matching over 9 bases. The clonotype originates from a woman aged 18-35 years in good health and CMV-seropositive. Sequencing used PBMCs. The CDR3 loop is CAISEGDRGNQPQHF. For the CDR3, the DNA is TGTGCCATCAGTGAGGGGGACAGGGGCAATCAGCCCCAGCATTTT.